The rows below give T cell receptor beta chains drawn from one sample of a study of blood T cell repertoires in COVID-19. Using immunoSEQ multiplex PCR, the repertoire was profiled, and TCRdb retains in-frame clones only, with some absent. The sample has around 400,000 clones; about 90% are singletons. The sample comprised peripheral blood. These receptors were taken from a woman aged 60 to 75 with COVID-19, enrolled during active disease. CDR3s include the opening cysteine and the closing phenylalanine or tryptophan. Fields, in order: J gene, clone size, D gene, V gene, CDR3 protein, CDR3 DNA. The D gene is left open where the match is weak. A row's size may be missing; if present it is once, few, many or a size class.

TRBJ2-7,NA,NA,TRBV7-9,CASSLAKGKGYEQYF,TGTGCCAGCAGCTTAGCCAAGGGGAAGGGCTACGAGCAGTACTTC
TRBJ2-3,once,TRBD2,TRBV28,CASRSRLAGSTDTQYF,TGTGCCAGCAGGTCTAGGCTAGCGGGGAGCACAGATACGCAGTATTTT
TRBJ1-3,NA,TRBD1,TRBV7-3,CATLPWGTAGNTIYF,TGTGCCACACTTCCGTGGGGGACAGCAGGAAACACCATATATTTT
TRBJ1-1,NA,NA,TRBV19,CASGLREGLYTEAFF,TGTGCCAGTGGCCTAAGGGAGGGATTGTACACTGAAGCTTTCTTT
TRBJ2-7,NA,TRBD1,TRBV27,CASSLTGGNTEQYF,TGTGCCAGCAGTTTGACAGGGGGGAATACGGAGCAGTACTTC
TRBJ1-3,NA,NA,TRBV12-2,CASRLGPGTVWVGNTIYF,TGTGCAAGTCGCTTAGGTCCCGGGACAGTTTGGGTAGGAAACACCATATATTTT
TRBJ1-1,few,NA,TRBV5-1,CASSLTANTEAFF,TGCGCCAGCAGCTTAACAGCGAACACTGAAGCTTTCTTT
TRBJ2-7,NA,NA,TRBV5-1,CASSSTVGSYEQYF,TGCGCCAGCAGCTCCACCGTCGGTTCCTACGAGCAGTACTTC
TRBJ1-1,few,NA,TRBV6-4,CASSAGTSNTEAFF,TGTGCCAGCAGTGCAGGCACCTCGAACACTGAAGCTTTCTTT
TRBJ2-2,NA,TRBD2,TRBV5-5,CASSLTATSGYTGELFF,TGTGCCAGCAGCTTGACGGCGACTAGCGGATACACCGGGGAGCTGTTTTTT
TRBJ1-2,NA,TRBD1,TRBV6-5,CASTKSGTGDSGYTF,TGTGCCAGCACCAAGTCAGGGACAGGGGATAGTGGCTACACCTTC
TRBJ2-5,few,NA,TRBV19,CASRRGSGETQYF,TGTGCCAGTAGGAGGGGGTCGGGAGAGACCCAGTACTTC
TRBJ2-3,NA,NA,TRBV15,CATRVADTQYF,TGTGCCACCAGGGTAGCAGATACGCAGTATTTT
TRBJ1-1,NA,TRBD1,TRBV10-2,CASSGAGGDRAFF,TGCGCCAGCAGTGGGGCAGGGGGCGATAGAGCTTTCTTT
TRBJ2-2,NA,TRBD2,TRBV11-2,CASSSTSGRAWGELFF,TGTGCCAGCAGCTCCACTAGCGGGCGGGCTTGGGGGGAGCTGTTTTTT
TRBJ1-2,NA,NA,TRBV13,CASSLGTGNYGYTF,TGTGCCAGCAGCTTAGGCACGGGTAACTATGGCTACACCTTC
TRBJ1-5,NA,TRBD1,TRBV28,CASRDTGGVGQPQHF,TGTGCCAGCAGGGATACAGGGGGAGTCGGTCAGCCCCAGCATTTT
TRBJ2-3,NA,NA,TRBV20-1,CSASRRAGAPDTQYF,TGCAGTGCTAGTCGGCGTGCGGGGGCCCCAGATACGCAGTATTTT